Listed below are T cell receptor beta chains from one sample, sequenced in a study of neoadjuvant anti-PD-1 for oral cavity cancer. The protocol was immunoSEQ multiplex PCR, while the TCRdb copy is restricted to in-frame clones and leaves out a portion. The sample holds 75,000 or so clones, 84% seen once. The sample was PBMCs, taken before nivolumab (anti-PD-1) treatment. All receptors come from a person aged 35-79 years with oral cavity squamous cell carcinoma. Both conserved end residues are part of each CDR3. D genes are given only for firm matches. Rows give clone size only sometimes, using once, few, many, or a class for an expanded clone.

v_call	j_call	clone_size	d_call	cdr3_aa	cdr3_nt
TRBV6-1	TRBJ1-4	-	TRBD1	CASSEGAGTGDEKLFF	TGTGCCAGCAGTGAAGGGGCCGGGACAGGGGATGAAAAACTGTTTTTT
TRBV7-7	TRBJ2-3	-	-	CASSPNREDTQYF	TGTGCTAGCAGCCCAAACAGGGAAGATACGCAGTATTTT
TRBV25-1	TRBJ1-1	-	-	CASSLTDSYTEAFF	TGTGCCAGCAGTCTTACGGACAGCTACACTGAAGCTTTCTTT
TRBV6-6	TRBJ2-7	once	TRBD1	CASSDRGEFYEQYF	TGTGCCAGCAGTGACAGGGGGGAATTCTACGAGCAGTACTTC
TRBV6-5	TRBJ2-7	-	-	CASSFNVVAHEQYF	TGTGCCAGCAGTTTTAACGTAGTGGCACACGAGCAGTACTTC
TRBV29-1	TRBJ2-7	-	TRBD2	CSVGGLAGFYEQYF	TGCAGCGTCGGTGGACTAGCGGGATTCTACGAGCAGTACTTC
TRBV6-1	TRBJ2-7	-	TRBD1	CATSTGGYSYEQYF	TGTGCCACCTCGACAGGGGGTTACTCCTACGAGCAGTACTTC
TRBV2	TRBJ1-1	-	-	CASTERRWDTEAFF	TGTGCCAGCACCGAAAGACGGTGGGACACTGAAGCTTTCTTT
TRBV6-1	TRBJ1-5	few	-	CASHVGLEPQHF	TGTGCCAGCCATGTTGGGTTGGAGCCCCAGCATTTT
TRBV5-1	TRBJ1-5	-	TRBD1	CASSPGQGWNQPQHF	TGCGCCAGCAGCCCTGGACAGGGTTGGAATCAGCCCCAGCATTTT
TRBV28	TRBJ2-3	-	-	CASRRRGAPSTDTQYF	TGTGCCAGCAGGCGGCGCGGGGCCCCTAGCACAGATACGCAGTATTTT
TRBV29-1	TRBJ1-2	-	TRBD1	CSVLGTAYGYTF	TGCAGCGTCCTTGGGACAGCCTATGGCTACACCTTC
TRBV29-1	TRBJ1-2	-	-	CSVTNTGGYTF	TGCAGCGTCACTAATACGGGCGGCTACACCTTC
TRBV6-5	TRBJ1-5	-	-	CATRAGHSNQPQHF	TGTGCCACCCGGGCGGGGCACAGCAATCAGCCCCAGCATTTT
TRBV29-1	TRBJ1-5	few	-	CSARDSNQPQHF	TGCAGCGCCAGGGATAGCAATCAGCCCCAGCATTTT
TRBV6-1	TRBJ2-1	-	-	CASSSFGLPNEQFF	TGTGCCAGCAGTTCGTTCGGACTGCCCAATGAGCAGTTCTTC
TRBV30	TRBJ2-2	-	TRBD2	CAWPPMGEGGTGELFF	TGTGCCTGGCCCCCTATGGGGGAGGGCGGCACCGGGGAGCTGTTTTTT
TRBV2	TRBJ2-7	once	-	CASSVGQGAYEQYF	TGTGCCAGCAGTGTTGGGCAGGGTGCCTACGAGCAGTACTTC
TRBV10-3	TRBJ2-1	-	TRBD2	CAIILLRGSPGGDEQFF	TGTGCCATCATTCTCTTAAGAGGGAGCCCGGGGGGAGATGAGCAGTTCTTC
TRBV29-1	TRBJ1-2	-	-	CSVDGNGERGYYGYTF	TGCAGCGTTGATGGAAATGGGGAAAGGGGATACTATGGCTACACCTTC
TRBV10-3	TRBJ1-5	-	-	CAIRESGEGQPQHF	TGTGCCATCAGGGAGAGTGGTGAGGGTCAGCCCCAGCATTTT
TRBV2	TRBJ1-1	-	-	CASSQQEGNTEAFF	TGTGCCAGCAGCCAGCAAGAAGGGAACACTGAAGCTTTCTTT
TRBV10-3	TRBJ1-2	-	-	CAISESGGYTF	TGTGCCATCAGTGAGTCGGGGGGCTACACCTTC
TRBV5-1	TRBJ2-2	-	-	CASSAGQNTGELFF	TGCGCCAGCAGCGCGGGACAGAACACCGGGGAGCTGTTTTTT
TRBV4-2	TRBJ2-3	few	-	CASSQDSGTDTQYF	TGTGCCAGCAGCCAAGATAGCGGCACAGATACGCAGTATTTT